This TCR beta chain came from a study of cytomegalovirus exposure and HLA in healthy donors. About the study: Inside one of the first data releases sat about 85 million unique TCRs taken from HLA-typed donors. Study results and limitations: Earlier analysis found most TCR beta V segments productive about 87% or about 30% of the time.

The PCR made use of 60 Vbeta and 13 Jbeta primers. Clones were read by immunoSEQ multiplex PCR, and TCRdb kept only the in-frame ones, dropping some. The sample shows around 280,000 clones, roughly 90% of them seen only once. Worth noting for this clone: Its antigen remains unidentified.

Germline V CDR1 and CDR2: MNHNS, SASEGT. This CDR3 contains 13 residues. V was pared by 2 bases and J by 7 bases, with 11 bases between. Specimen: PBMCs. This receptor was taken from a woman younger than 35 in good health and CMV-seronegative. V usage is TRBV6-1 and J usage is TRBJ1-2, with D possibly matching TRBD1 (5 bases). CDR3 protein: CASSESGYGGYTF. The CDR3 bases are TGTGCCAGCAGTGAATCAGGGTACGGTGGCTACACCTTC.